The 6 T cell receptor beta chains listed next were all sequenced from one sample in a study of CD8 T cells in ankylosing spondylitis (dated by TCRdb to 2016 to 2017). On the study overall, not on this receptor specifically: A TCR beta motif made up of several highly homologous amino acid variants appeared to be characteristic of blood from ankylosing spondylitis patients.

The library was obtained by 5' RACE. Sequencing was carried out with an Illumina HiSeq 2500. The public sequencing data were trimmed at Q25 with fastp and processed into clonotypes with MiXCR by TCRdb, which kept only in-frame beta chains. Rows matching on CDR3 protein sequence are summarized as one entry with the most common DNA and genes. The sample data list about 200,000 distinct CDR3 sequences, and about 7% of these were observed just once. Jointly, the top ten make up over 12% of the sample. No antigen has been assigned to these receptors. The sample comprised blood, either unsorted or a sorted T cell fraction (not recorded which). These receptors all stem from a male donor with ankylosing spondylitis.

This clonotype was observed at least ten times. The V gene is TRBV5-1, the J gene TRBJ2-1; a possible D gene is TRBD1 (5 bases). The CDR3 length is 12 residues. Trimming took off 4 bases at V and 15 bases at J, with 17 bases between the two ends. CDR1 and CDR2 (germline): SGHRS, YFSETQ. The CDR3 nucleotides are TGCGCCAGCAGCCCCCATGGGGCCCTCAGGTTCTTC. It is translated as CASSPHGALRFF.

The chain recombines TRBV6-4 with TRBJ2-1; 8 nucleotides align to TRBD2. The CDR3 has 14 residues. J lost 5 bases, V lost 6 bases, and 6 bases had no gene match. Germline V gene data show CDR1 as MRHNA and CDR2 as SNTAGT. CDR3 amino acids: CASREVAGNNEQFF. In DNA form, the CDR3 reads TGTGCCAGCAGAGAGGTAGCGGGGAACAATGAGCAGTTCTTC.

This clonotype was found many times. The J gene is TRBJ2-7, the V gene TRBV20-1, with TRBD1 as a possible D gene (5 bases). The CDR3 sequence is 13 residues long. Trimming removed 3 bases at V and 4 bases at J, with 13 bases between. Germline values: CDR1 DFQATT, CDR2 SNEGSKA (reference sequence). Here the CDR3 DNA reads TGCAGTGCTAGGGACAAGACACGTTACGAGCAGTACTTC. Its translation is CSARDKTRYEQYF.

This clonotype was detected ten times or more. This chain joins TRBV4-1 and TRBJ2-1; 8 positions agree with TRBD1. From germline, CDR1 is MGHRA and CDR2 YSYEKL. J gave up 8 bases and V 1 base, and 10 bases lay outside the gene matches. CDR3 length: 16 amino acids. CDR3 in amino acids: CASSQGFGTGIDEQFF. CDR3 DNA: TGCGCCAGCAGCCAAGGCTTCGGGACAGGTATCGATGAGCAGTTCTTC.

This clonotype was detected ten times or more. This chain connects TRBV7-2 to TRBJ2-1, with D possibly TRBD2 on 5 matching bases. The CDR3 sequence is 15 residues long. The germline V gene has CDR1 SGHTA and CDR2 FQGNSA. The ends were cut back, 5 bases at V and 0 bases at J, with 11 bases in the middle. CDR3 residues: CASSGSVSSYNEQFF. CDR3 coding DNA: TGTGCCAGCAGCGGTAGCGTCAGCTCCTACAATGAGCAGTTCTTC.

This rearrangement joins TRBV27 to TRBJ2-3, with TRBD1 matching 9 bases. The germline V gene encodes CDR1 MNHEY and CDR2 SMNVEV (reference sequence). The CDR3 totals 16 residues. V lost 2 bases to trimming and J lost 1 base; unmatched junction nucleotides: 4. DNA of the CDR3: TGTGCCAGCAGTTTACACAGGGGGCAAGGCACAGATACGCAGTATTTT. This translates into CASSLHRGQGTDTQYF.